This entry lists 6 T cell receptor beta chains sequenced from one sample in a study of blood T cell repertoires in COVID-19. Profiling relied on immunoSEQ multiplex PCR, and the TCRdb table lists in-frame clones only, not all of them. The sample holds under 100,000 clones, under 80% seen once. Sequencing input: peripheral blood. These receptors were taken from a woman older than 75 with active or convalescent COVID-19.

This clone was observed at least ten times. CDR3 sequence (DNA): TGTGCCAGCAGCCCCACGTCTCGGGTCCCCTATAATTCACCCCTCCACTTT. Protein product: CASSPTSRVPYNSPLHF. The V gene is TRBV11-2, the J gene TRBJ1-6; D gene uncertain. This CDR3 comprises 17 residues. Trimming pared 5 bases from V and 2 bases from J, leaving 16 bases between. CDR1 is SGHAT and CDR2 is FQNNGV in the germline V gene.

The chain uses TRBV6-2 or TRBV6-3 and TRBJ2-7; no reliable D call. Germline CDR1 and CDR2: MNHEY and SVGEGT. The CDR3 spans 14 residues. V lost 0 bases to trimming and J lost 4 bases, with 10 bases between them. CDR3 coding DNA: TGTGCCAGCAGTTACTCCTTGGTTAGATACGAGCAGTACTTC. Translated: CASSYSLVRYEQYF.

The V call is TRBV18, the J call TRBJ1-1, with D unclear. CDR1 and CDR2 (germline): KGHSH, LQKENI. CDR3 length: 15 amino acids. V lost 3 bases and J 4 bases, leaving 15 bases between the germline ends. CDR3 amino acids: CASSPSDWGGTEAFF. DNA for the CDR3: TGTGCCAGCTCACCTTCGGACTGGGGAGGCACTGAAGCTTTCTTT.

The genes are TRBV11-2 and TRBJ1-3; 10 nucleotides align to TRBD1. This CDR3 spans 15 amino acids. Trimming cost V 5 bases and J 4 bases; bases outside gene matches: 5. Germline CDR1 and CDR2: SGHAT and FQNNGV. DNA of the CDR3: TGTGCCAGCAGCATCGACAGGGGGCAGGGAAACACCATATATTTT. This encodes CASSIDRGQGNTIYF.

The CDR3 DNA sequence: TGTGCCAGCTTTCGACAGCCGGCGCTATATGGCTACACCTTC. This gives the protein CASFRQPALYGYTF. This chain joins TRBV6-5 and TRBJ1-2, with D possibly matching TRBD1 (5 bases). Trimming left V 8 bases short and J 5 bases short, with 18 bases between. CDR1 and CDR2 (germline): MNHEY, SVGAGI. This CDR3 region has 14 residues.

The chain has TRBV28 and TRBJ1-6; D is unclear. Germline V gene lookup returns CDR1 MDHEN and CDR2 SYDVKM. The ends were cut back, 6 bases at V and 7 bases at J, with 22 bases in the middle. This CDR3 is 17 amino acids long. The CDR3 protein is CASSLFEVERLNSPLHF. The CDR3 DNA reads TGTGCCAGCAGCCTCTTTGAGGTTGAGAGGTTGAATTCACCCCTCCACTTT.